This T cell receptor beta chain was obtained from a study of T cell repertoires in cytomegalovirus infection. TCRdb analysed the reads with MiXCR anew, one entry per CDR3 protein. Among about 500,000 distinct CDR3 sequences listed, more than 30% were seen once. This clonotype was counted between two and nine times. The antigen remains undetermined. V was trimmed by 2 bases and J by 8 bases, leaving 6 bases between them. Per germline, CDR1 MDHEN and CDR2 SYDVKM. The CDR3 loop spans 12 amino acids. The sample here was cultured PBMCs, taken from culture after CMV antigen stimulation. This clonotype was sampled from a human donor in good health (CMV status not recorded). Some clones in this sample may be carry-over from other donors' samples. The chain carries TRBV28 and TRBJ1-4; no definite D call. The CDR3 spells CASSLRWEKLFF. The CDR3 nucleotides read TGTGCCAGCAGTTTACGCTGGGAAAAACTGTTTTTT.